This T cell receptor beta chain was retrieved from a study of shared clonotypes between healthy human individuals. The CDR3 loop spans 13 amino acids. J lost 5 bases, V lost 6 bases, and 6 bases had no gene match. Germline lookup yields CDR1 KGHSH and CDR2 LQKENI. Libraries were prepared by immunoSEQ multiplex PCR; TCRdb keeps only in-frame clonotypes and omits some of them. The sample carries about 450,000 clones, 79% recorded once. This clonotype was sampled from a woman between 40 and 55 years old in good health. Some clones in this sample may be carry-over from other donors' samples. The genes are TRBV18 and TRBJ1-2, with 7 bases matching TRBD1. The sample was PBMCs. The CDR3 DNA reads TGTGCCAGCTCCCTCCAGGGGGGATATGGCTACACCTTC. Its translation: CASSLQGGYGYTF.